Below are 11 T cell receptor beta chains sequenced from a single sample in a study of cytomegalovirus exposure and HLA in healthy donors. PCR involved 60 Vbeta and 13 Jbeta primers. The repertoire was sequenced with immunoSEQ multiplex PCR; TCRdb's copy has only in-frame clones and lacks some. The sample carries about 120,000 clones, around four fifths recorded once. Sequenced input: PBMCs. These receptors all come from a man aged 55 to 70 in good health and CMV-seropositive.

This rearrangement joins TRBV10-3 to TRBJ2-3; 10 bases map to TRBD2. V trimming: 10 bases; J trimming: 6 bases; junction bases outside the gene matches: 7. The length of the CDR3 is 13 residues. Germline V gene data show CDR1 as ENHRY and CDR2 as SYGVKD. The CDR3 is CATRAGGVDTQYF. CDR3 coding DNA: TGTGCCACCAGAGCGGGAGGGGTTGATACGCAGTATTTT.

This clone was found once. The CDR3 region is CASSAQLWNTEAFF. DNA of the CDR3: TGTGCCAGCAGTGCCCAACTTTGGAACACTGAAGCTTTCTTT. J is TRBJ1-1 and V is TRBV6-1, with unresolved D. V lost 4 bases and J 1 base, leaving 10 bases between the germline ends. The CDR3 length is 14 residues. In germline, CDR1 is MNHNS, CDR2 SASEGT.

For the CDR3, the DNA is TGCGCCAGCAGACGGGTTGGGGTAGCGGAGACCCAGTACTTC. Translated, it gives CASRRVGVAETQYF. The J gene is TRBJ2-5, the V gene TRBV4-1, with D tentatively TRBD2 (5 bases). V dropped 6 bases and J dropped 5 bases, with 16 bases sitting between them. The CDR3 is 14 amino acids. CDR1 MGHRA and CDR2 YSYEKL come from the germline V gene.

The chain combines TRBV9 with TRBJ1-2; 9 positions agree with TRBD1. Germline lookup yields CDR1 SGDLS and CDR2 YYNGEE. The length of the CDR3 is 14 residues. V shed 6 bases and J 7 bases; nucleotides not matched to a gene: 10. In nucleotides, the CDR3 is TGTGCCAGCAACCTCGCAACAGGGGGCAGTGGCTACACCTTC. It yields the protein CASNLATGGSGYTF. The full variable domain, with the rest looked up from reference TRBV9 and TRBJ1-2, is DSGVTQTPKHLITATGQRVTLRCSPRSGDLSVYWYQQSLDQGLQFLIQYYNGEERAKGNILERFSAQQFPDLHSELNLSSLELGDSALYFCASNLATGGSGYTFGSGTRLTVV.

The chain joins TRBV7-9 to TRBJ1-1; 9 bases agree with TRBD1. This CDR3 is 12 amino acids long. V was pared by 4 bases and J by 11 bases, with 5 bases of the junction left unmatched. Germline CDR1 SEHNR, CDR2 FQNEAQ (reference sequence). This CDR3 reads CASSWDREEAFF. The CDR3 region has the DNA TGTGCCAGCAGCTGGGACAGGGAGGAGGCTTTCTTT. The entire variable domain, with the rest obtained from reference TRBV7-9 and TRBJ1-1, is as follows: DTGVSQNPRHKITKRGQNVTFRCDPISEHNRLYWYRQTLGQGPEFLTYFQNEAQLEKSRLLSDRFSAERPKGSFSTLEIQRTEQGDSAMYLCASSWDREEAFFGQGTRLTVV.

This clone was seen more than once but under ten times. CDR3 sequence (DNA): TGTGCCAGTACCGCGGCTGGGACTAGCACAGATACGCAGTATTTT. Encoded protein: CASTAAGTSTDTQYF. This chain links TRBV19 with TRBJ2-3, with D maybe TRBD2 (6 bases). There are 15 residues in the CDR3. V was clipped by 7 bases and J by 0 bases, with 14 bases between them. Germline values: CDR1 LNHDA, CDR2 SQIVND (reference sequence).

The chain is built from TRBV7-9 and TRBJ2-7, with TRBD2 identical over 12 bases. After removal of 1 base from V and 3 bases from J, the junction contained 4 bases not matched to a gene. Germline V gives CDR1 SEHNR, CDR2 FQNEAQ (reference sequence). The CDR3 contains 16 residues. The CDR3 reads CASSLGSSGRVYEQYF. Written as DNA, the CDR3 is TGTGCCAGCAGCTTAGGCTCTAGCGGGAGGGTCTACGAGCAGTACTTC.

The CDR3 sequence is CSVDRASGRGEQFF. In DNA form, the CDR3 reads TGCAGCGTTGATAGGGCTAGCGGCCGAGGTGAGCAGTTCTTC. The chain carries TRBV29-1 and TRBJ2-1, with 7 positions matching TRBD2. This CDR3 has 14 amino acids. J lost 9 bases, V lost 3 bases, and 11 bases had no gene match. The V gene's germline CDR1 is SQVTM and CDR2 ANQGSEA.

The chain recombines TRBV28 with TRBJ2-7; possibly TRBD2 for D (5 bases). This CDR3 is built from 15 residues. Per germline, CDR1 MDHEN and CDR2 SYDVKM. V lost 5 bases and J 2 bases, leaving 16 bases between the germline ends. CDR3 loop: CASSLTGAVPYEQYF. CDR3 coding DNA: TGTGCCAGCAGTCTGACCGGAGCGGTCCCCTACGAGCAGTACTTC.

The V gene is TRBV7-9, the J gene TRBJ1-4; weak D call: TRBD1 (6 bases). The germline V gene has CDR1 SEHNR and CDR2 FQNEAQ (reference sequence). V was trimmed by 4 bases and J by 3 bases, leaving 21 bases between them. This CDR3 has 18 residues. CDR3 region: CASSSNLRQAAANEKLFF. The CDR3 DNA reads TGTGCCAGCAGCTCAAACCTTAGACAGGCTGCAGCTAATGAAAAACTGTTTTTT.

The V gene is TRBV5-4, the J gene TRBJ1-1, with D possibly being TRBD1 (6 bases). The germline CDR1 and CDR2 sequences are SGHNT and YYREEE (reference sequence). This CDR3 has 14 amino acids. Trimming removed 4 bases from V and 2 bases from J, with 12 bases in between. The CDR3 bases are TGTGCCAGCAGCCCCGACAGGATAAACACTGAAGCTTTCTTT. It is translated as CASSPDRINTEAFF.